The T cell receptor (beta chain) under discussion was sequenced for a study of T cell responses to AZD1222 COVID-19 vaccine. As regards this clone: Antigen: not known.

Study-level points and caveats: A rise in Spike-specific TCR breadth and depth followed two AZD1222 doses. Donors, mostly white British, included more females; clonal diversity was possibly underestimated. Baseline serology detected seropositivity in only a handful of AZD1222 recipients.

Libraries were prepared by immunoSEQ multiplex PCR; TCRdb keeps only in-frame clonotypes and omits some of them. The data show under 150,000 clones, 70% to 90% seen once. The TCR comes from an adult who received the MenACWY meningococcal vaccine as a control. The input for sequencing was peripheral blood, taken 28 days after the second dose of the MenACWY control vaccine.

The CDR3: CASSYGGNTEAFF. In DNA, the CDR3 is TGTGCCAGCAGTTACGGTGGGAACACTGAAGCTTTCTTT. V is TRBV6-5 and J is TRBJ1-1; D not certain. Germline V gives CDR1 MNHEY, CDR2 SVGAGI. This CDR3 has 13 residues. The germline V and J ends were trimmed by 2 bases and 1 base, with 5 bases remaining between them.